Presented here are 20 T cell receptor beta chains from one specimen sequenced in a study of blood T cell repertoires in COVID-19. Some clones are missing from TCRdb's copy, which holds only in-frame ones; the method was immunoSEQ multiplex PCR. The top ten hold around 4.6% of the sample, which has roughly 230,000 clones, nearly 90% seen once. The source material was peripheral blood. The receptor set was obtained from a woman aged 40 to 49 who had recovered from COVID-19.

The chain carries TRBV24-1 and TRBJ2-3; 7 nucleotides align to TRBD2. This CDR3 region has 16 residues. The J segment lost 2 bases and the V segment lost 3 bases, leaving 7 bases of the junction unmatched. Germline CDR1 and CDR2: KGHDR and SFDVKD. CDR3 coding DNA: TGTGCCACCAGTGATCCCTGGCGGGAGACCACAGATACGCAGTATTTT. It codes for CATSDPWRETTDTQYF.

The V gene is TRBV9, the J gene TRBJ2-5; TRBD2 is a possible D gene (7 bases). With 4 bases removed from V and 5 bases from J, the gap between germline ends came to 18 bases. The CDR3 has 15 amino acids. Germline V gene sequence: CDR1 SGDLS, CDR2 YYNGEE. CDR3 sequence: CASSREGGRLETQYF. CDR3 DNA: TGTGCCAGCAGCCGAGAGGGGGGGAGGCTGGAGACCCAGTACTTC.

This clone was counted once. The rearrangement links TRBV10-2 to TRBJ2-7, with D maybe TRBD2 (5 bases). This CDR3 is built from 15 residues. Germline V gives CDR1 WSHSY, CDR2 SAAADI. Trimming removed 3 bases from V and 0 bases from J, with 12 bases in between. The DNA of the CDR3 is TGCGCCAGCAGTGAATGGCGGGCTAGCTCCTACGAGCAGTACGTC. Its protein product is CASSEWRASSYEQYV.

This chain uses TRBV5-1 with TRBJ1-2; tentative D call: TRBD1 (5 bases). The V end was cut by 0 bases, the J end by 4 bases, with 16 bases between. This CDR3 spans 16 amino acids. The germline V gene encodes CDR1 SGHRS and CDR2 YFSETQ. The CDR3 DNA reads as TGCGCCAGCAGCTTGGGGCGGGACCCGGAGATCTATGGCTACACCTTC. Translating gives CASSLGRDPEIYGYTF.

The chain has TRBV19 and TRBJ2-4, with 9 nucleotides matching TRBD1. Per the germline V gene, CDR1 is LNHDA and CDR2 is SQIVND (reference sequence). J gave up 6 bases and V 7 bases, and 10 bases lay outside the gene matches. The length of the CDR3 is 15 residues. CDR3 in amino acids: CASTPPGQGRNIQYF. The DNA of the CDR3 is TGTGCCAGTACCCCACCGGGACAGGGTAGAAACATTCAGTACTTC.

V and J are TRBV19 and TRBJ2-3, with TRBD2 matching over 9 bases. The CDR3 consists of 13 residues. V was pared by 5 bases and J by 12 bases, with 9 bases of the junction left unmatched. The germline V gene has CDR1 LNHDA and CDR2 SQIVND (reference sequence). The CDR3 DNA is TGTGCCAGTAGTGTAGGGACTAGCTGCGCACAGTATTTT. The encoded protein is CASSVGTSCAQYF.

This chain links TRBV20-1 with TRBJ2-5; the D is unclear. Trimming shortened V by 6 bases and J by 2 bases, and 7 bases separated the two germline ends. The CDR3 contains 11 residues. The germline V gene has CDR1 DFQATT and CDR2 SNEGSKA (reference sequence). CDR3 loop: CSAGFQETQYF. In nucleotides, the CDR3 is TGCAGTGCCGGGTTTCAAGAGACCCAGTACTTC.

This chain links TRBV6-1 with TRBJ1-5; tentative D call: TRBD1 (6 bases). Between the trimmed V and J ends, which lost 2 bases and 0 bases, there was a span of 8 bases. CDR3 length: 15 residues. From germline, CDR1 is MNHNS and CDR2 SASEGT. For the CDR3, the DNA is TGTGCCAGCAGTGAAACAGGGCATAGCAATCAGCCCCAGCATTTT. Residues: CASSETGHSNQPQHF.

The genes are TRBV24-1 and TRBJ2-7, with D perhaps TRBD1 (6 bases). The CDR3 loop spans 11 amino acids. V dropped 12 bases and J dropped 4 bases, with 12 bases sitting between them. Germline V lookup: CDR1 KGHDR, CDR2 SFDVKD. CDR3 coding DNA: TGTGCCGAGGAACAGGGTTACGAGCAGTACGTC. Its translation is CAEEQGYEQYV.

The rearrangement uses TRBV7-8 and TRBJ2-6, with unresolved D. The CDR3 is made up of 15 amino acids. V lost 4 bases to trimming and J lost 0 bases, with 7 bases between them. The germline CDR1 and CDR2 sequences are SGHVS and FQNEAQ. The CDR3 spells CASSSWASGANVLTF. CDR3 DNA sequence: TGTGCCAGCAGCTCCTGGGCCTCTGGGGCCAACGTCCTGACTTTC.

The V and J genes are TRBV23-1 and TRBJ1-4; 9 nucleotides agree with TRBD1. TRBV23-1 is labeled an ORF, and its function is uncertain. The CDR3 loop spans 17 amino acids. Germline trimming cut 4 bases from V and 8 bases from J; bases unmatched to any gene: 14. CDR3 loop: CASSLPGQGVWQEKLFF. The CDR3 DNA is TGCGCCAGCAGTCTGCCGGGACAGGGAGTCTGGCAGGAAAAACTGTTTTTT.

V is TRBV11-3 and J is TRBJ2-1; weak D call: TRBD2 (6 bases). V was shortened by 3 bases and J by 0 bases, with 9 bases between the two germline ends. This CDR3 region has 15 residues. Germline values: CDR1 SGHNT, CDR2 YENEEA. This CDR3 is CASSFGRSSYNEQFF. CDR3 bases: TGTGCCAGCAGCTTTGGGAGGAGCTCCTACAATGAGCAGTTCTTC.

Worth noting for this clone: Other DNA sequences in this sample translate to the same CDR3. The rearrangement links TRBV5-4 to TRBJ2-3; D is ambiguous. Per germline, CDR1 SGHNT and CDR2 YYREEE (reference sequence). The CDR3 is 12 amino acids. V was clipped by 1 base and J by 3 bases, with 3 bases between them. CDR3 loop: CASSLSTDTQYF. In nucleotides, the CDR3 is TGTGCCAGCAGCTTGTCGACAGATACGCAGTATTTT. Supplemented by reference TRBV5-4 and TRBJ2-3, the full variable domain reads ETGVTQSPTHLIKTRGQQVTLRCSSQSGHNTVSWYQQALGQGPQFIFQYYREEENGRGNFPPRFSGLQFPNYSSELNVNALELDDSALYLCASSLSTDTQYFGPGTRLTVL.

This rearrangement joins TRBV23-1 to TRBJ2-7; TRBD1 aligns across 8 bases. TRBV23-1 is an ORF, and what it does is uncertain. V shed 0 bases, J shed 4 bases, and the junction held 5 bases outside the gene matches. This CDR3 comprises 15 residues. The CDR3 sequence is CASSQSGTGRYEQYF. CDR3 bases: TGCGCCAGCAGTCAATCGGGGACAGGACGTTACGAGCAGTACTTC.

Only one count was recorded for this clone. The chain couples TRBV12-1 to TRBJ1-1; the table's D call, TRBD1, has no DNA check behind it. TRBV12-1 constitutes a pseudogene. The CDR3 runs to 17 residues. The CDR3 DNA reads as TGTGCCAGCAGCTTTGCTCTACAGGTAGGGATGAACACTGAAGCTTTCTTT. It codes for CASSFALQVGMNTEAFF.

The chain links TRBV12-3 or TRBV12-4 to TRBJ2-1; possibly TRBD2 for D (5 bases). There are 13 residues in the CDR3. Between the trimmed V and J ends, which lost 6 bases and 7 bases, there was a span of 13 bases. This CDR3 is CASRRSAGNEQFF. CDR3 DNA sequence: TGTGCCAGCAGACGTTCCGCGGGTAATGAGCAGTTCTTC.

CDR3 coding DNA: TGTGCCAGCAGCTTAGCAGGGGTCGACGAGCAGTACTTC. It encodes CASSLAGVDEQYF. The rearrangement links TRBV7-6 to TRBJ2-7; D might be TRBD1 (5 bases). V was pared by 0 bases and J by 5 bases, with 8 bases between. Looked up from germline, CDR1 is SGHVS and CDR2 is FNYEAQ. This CDR3 comprises 13 residues.

The chain combines TRBV11-3 with TRBJ2-1; 7 nucleotides align to TRBD2. The CDR3 runs to 18 residues. V shed 3 bases, J shed 8 bases, and the junction held 19 bases outside the gene matches. CDR1 is SGHNT, CDR2 YENEEA, per germline. In nucleotides, the CDR3 is TGTGCCAGCAGCTTGGTACTGTCTAGCGGAACGGGCGTTTATGAGCAGTTCTTC. Its protein product is CASSLVLSSGTGVYEQFF.

J is TRBJ1-2 and V is TRBV27, with 10 bases that match TRBD1. Trimming removed 3 bases from V and 5 bases from J; junction bases left unmatched: 3. This CDR3 region has 14 residues. CDR1 MNHEY and CDR2 SMNVEV come from the germline V gene (reference sequence). The CDR3 protein is CASSFRTGGYGYTF. Written as DNA, the CDR3 is TGTGCCAGCAGTTTCAGGACAGGGGGGTATGGCTACACCTTC.

This clone has just a few counts. The rearrangement links TRBV25-1 to TRBJ2-1; TRBD1 aligns across 8 bases. V lost 2 bases, J lost 4 bases, and 10 bases stayed unmatched. CDR1 MGHDK and CDR2 SYGVNS come from the germline V gene. The CDR3 covers 17 residues. The DNA for the CDR3 is TGTGCCAGCAGTGAACGCGACAGGGACAGGTTTTACAATGAGCAGTTCTTC. Protein sequence: CASSERDRDRFYNEQFF.